This T cell receptor beta chain was found in a study of T-cell memory formation after mild COVID-19. A single record per CDR3 protein comes from TCRdb applying MiXCR to the 5' RACE reads. This sample has over 150,000 distinct CDR3 sequences, with about a fifth found just once. This clonotype was counted a single time. The target antigen is unknown. Compared with germline, one end of the junction differs, possibly owing to a read error. Study-wide results and caveats: A balance of CD4 and CD8 characterized clones contracting day 15 to 85, whereas later expanders leaned CD4+.

Germline loops: CDR1 SEHNR, CDR2 FQNEAQ (reference sequence). This CDR3 spans 12 amino acids. The sequence derives from a man between 18 and 29 years old who had mild COVID-19 (a few samples of this study predate the infection). Cell type and time point are not known. Sequenced material: PBMCs or a T cell subset sorted from them (not recorded which). The chain carries TRBV7-9 and TRBJ1-2; no clear D. The CDR3 is CASSSLHALLYF. CDR3 DNA sequence: TGTGCCAGCAGCTCATTACACGCTCTGTTGTACTTC.